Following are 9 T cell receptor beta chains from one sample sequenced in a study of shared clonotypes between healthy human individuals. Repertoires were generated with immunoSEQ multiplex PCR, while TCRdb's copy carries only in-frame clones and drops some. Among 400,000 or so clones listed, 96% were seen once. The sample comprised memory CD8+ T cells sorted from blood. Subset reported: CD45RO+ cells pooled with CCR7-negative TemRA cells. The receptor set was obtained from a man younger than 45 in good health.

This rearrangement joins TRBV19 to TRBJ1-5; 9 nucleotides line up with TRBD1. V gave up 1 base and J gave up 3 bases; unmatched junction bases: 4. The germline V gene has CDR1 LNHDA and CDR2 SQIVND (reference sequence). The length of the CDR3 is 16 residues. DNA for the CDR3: TGTGCCAGTAGTATAGTTACAGGGGGCCTCAATCAGCCCCAGCATTTT. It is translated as CASSIVTGGLNQPQHF. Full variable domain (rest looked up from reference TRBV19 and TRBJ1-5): DGGITQSPKYLFRKEGQNVTLSCEQNLNHDAMYWYRQDPGQGLRLIYYSQIVNDFQKGDIAEGYSVSREKKESFPLTVTSAQKNPTAFYLCASSIVTGGLNQPQHFGDGTRLSIL.

This chain's CDR3 is CASSLIHTGELFF. DNA for the CDR3: TGTGCCAGCAGTTTAATCCACACCGGGGAGCTGTTTTTT. The chain recombines TRBV27 with TRBJ2-2; D remains ambiguous. The V gene lost 2 bases and the J gene lost 3 bases, with 4 bases spanning the gap. The CDR3 is 13 residues long. CDR1 is MNHEY and CDR2 is SMNVEV in the germline V gene (reference sequence).

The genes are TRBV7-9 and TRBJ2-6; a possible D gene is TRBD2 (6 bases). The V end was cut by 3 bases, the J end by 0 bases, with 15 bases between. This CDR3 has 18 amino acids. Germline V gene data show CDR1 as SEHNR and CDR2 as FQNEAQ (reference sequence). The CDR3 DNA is TGTGCCAGCAGCTTCCGGGGGTCCTCCCTCTCTGGGGCCAACGTCCTGACTTTC. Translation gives CASSFRGSSLSGANVLTF.

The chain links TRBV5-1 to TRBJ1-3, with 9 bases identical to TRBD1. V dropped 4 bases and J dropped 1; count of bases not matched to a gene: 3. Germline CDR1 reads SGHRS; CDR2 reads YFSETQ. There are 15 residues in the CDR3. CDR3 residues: CASSTGQGSGNTIYF. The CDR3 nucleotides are TGCGCCAGCAGCACGGGACAGGGATCTGGAAACACCATATATTTT.

CDR3 residues: CAWRGAGQGEAFF. The CDR3 nucleotides read TGTGCCTGGAGAGGGGCGGGACAGGGCGAAGCTTTCTTT. This chain links TRBV30 with TRBJ1-1, with 9 bases aligning to TRBD1. The CDR3 runs to 13 residues. Trimming took 3 bases from V and 8 from J; bases not matched to a gene: 7. CDR1 GTSNPN and CDR2 SVGIG come from the germline V gene (reference sequence).

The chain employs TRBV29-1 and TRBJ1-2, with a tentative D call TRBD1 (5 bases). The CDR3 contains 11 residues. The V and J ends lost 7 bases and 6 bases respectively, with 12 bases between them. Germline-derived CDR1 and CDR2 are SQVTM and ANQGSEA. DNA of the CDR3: TGCAGCGACCGAAGGGGAAATGGCTACACCTTC. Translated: CSDRRGNGYTF.

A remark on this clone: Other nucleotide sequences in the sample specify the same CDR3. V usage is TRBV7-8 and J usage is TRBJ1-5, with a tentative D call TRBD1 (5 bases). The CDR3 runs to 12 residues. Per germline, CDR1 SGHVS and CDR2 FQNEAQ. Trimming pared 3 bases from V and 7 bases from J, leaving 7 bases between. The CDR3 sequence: CASSLGGQPQHF. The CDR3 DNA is TGTGCCAGCAGCTTGGGGGGGCAGCCCCAGCATTTT.

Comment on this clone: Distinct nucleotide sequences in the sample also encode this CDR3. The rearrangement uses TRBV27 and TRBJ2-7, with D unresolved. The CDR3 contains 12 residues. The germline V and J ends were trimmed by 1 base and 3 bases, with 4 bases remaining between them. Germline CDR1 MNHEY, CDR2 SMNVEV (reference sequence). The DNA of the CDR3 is TGTGCCAGCAGTTTATTGGGCTACGAGCAGTACTTC. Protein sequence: CASSLLGYEQYF.

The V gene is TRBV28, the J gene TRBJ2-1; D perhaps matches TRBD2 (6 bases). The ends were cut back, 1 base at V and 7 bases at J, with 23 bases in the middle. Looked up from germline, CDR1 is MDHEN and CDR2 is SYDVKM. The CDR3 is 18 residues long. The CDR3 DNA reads TGTGCCAGCAGTTTATTAGGGAGAGGCGGGACTGGGGGGAATGAGCAGTTCTTC. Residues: CASSLLGRGGTGGNEQFF. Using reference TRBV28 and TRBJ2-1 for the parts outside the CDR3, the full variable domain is DVKVTQSSRYLVKRTGEKVFLECVQDMDHENMFWYRQDPGLGLRLIYFSYDVKMKEKGDIPEGYSVSREKKERFSLILESASTNQTSMYLCASSLLGRGGTGGNEQFFGPGTRLTVL.